This record covers a single T cell receptor beta chain. The source of the sample is a study of CD8 T cells in Susac syndrome. The CDR3 consists of 12 residues. V dropped 4 bases and J dropped 6 bases, with 12 bases sitting between them. Germline V lookup: CDR1 DFQATT, CDR2 SNEGSKA (reference sequence). From blood CD8+ and CD4+ T cells, the TCR beta chain was sequenced. Multiple sclerosis controls were treatment-naive patients with stable or active relapsing-remitting disease. In contrast to the negatively isolated CD8+ and CD4+ T cells, TEMRA cells were FACS-enriched. Random hexamers primed reverse transcription of 0.5 to 1 ug RNA. Multiplex PCR with immunoSEQ amplified the TCR beta CDR3 across 54 Vbeta and 13 Jbeta. Each CDR3 protein gets one entry after TCRdb re-called the immunoSEQ multiplex PCR reads with MiXCR. The data show around 200,000 distinct CDR3 sequences, with 95% seen just once and around 0.08% held by the top ten.

This TCR was recovered from a human donor with multiple sclerosis. This chain links TRBV20-1 with TRBJ2-5; D assignment may be TRBD1 or TRBD2 (5 bases each). The specimen sequenced was CD4+ T cells from PBMCs. As DNA, the CDR3 is TGCAGTGCTACAAGAGGGGTGAAGACCCAGTACTTC. As protein: CSATRGVKTQYF.